This TCR beta chain was obtained from a study of blood T cell repertoires in COVID-19. The assay was immunoSEQ multiplex PCR, and TCRdb's table has in-frame clones only and misses some. The repertoire holds a few hundred thousand clones, with approximately 78% as singletons. CDR1 and CDR2 (germline): SGHDT, YYEEEE. The CDR3 loop spans 16 amino acids. V gave up 2 bases and J gave up 5 bases; unmatched junction bases: 7. This clone turned up a few times. The sequenced sample consisted of peripheral blood. The V call is TRBV5-6, the J call TRBJ1-4; 9 bases map to TRBD1. The TCR originated in an elderly woman with COVID-19, enrolled during active disease. The CDR3 sequence: CASSLQGAHRNEKLFF. CDR3 bases: TGTGCCAGCAGCTTACAGGGGGCGCACAGGAATGAAAAACTGTTTTTT. The full variable domain, its missing parts supplied by reference TRBV5-6 and TRBJ1-4, is DAGVTQSPTHLIKTRGQQVTLRCSPKSGHDTVSWYQQALGQGPQFIFQYYEEEERQRGNFPDRFSGHQFPNYSSELNVNALLLGDSALYLCASSLQGAHRNEKLFFGSGTQLSVL.